This T cell receptor (beta chain) emerged from a study of blood T cells in healthy people across ages. Points from the study as a whole: The study could not conclusively compare naive and antigen-experienced cells, given its unsorted PBMCs.

This CDR3 comprises 13 residues. Trimming pared 6 bases from V and 6 bases from J, leaving 11 bases between. A second PCR of 7 to 11 cycles used a sample-barcoded 5' primer and a J-beta primer mix. TCRdb analysed the 5' RACE reads with MiXCR anew, one entry per CDR3 protein. The sample holds about 1.4 million distinct CDR3 sequences; approximately 59% are singletons and the top ten take over 5.5%. There are a few counts of this clonotype. Its antigen remains unidentified. Total RNA extraction produced at least 5.5 micrograms (per sample) for the study. The sequencing input was blood. This rearrangement joins TRBV12-3 or TRBV12-4 to TRBJ2-2; tentatively, D is TRBD1 or TRBD2 (5 bases each). This sequence was found in a man younger than 35 in good health. CDR3 coding DNA: TGTGCCAGCAGAGGGTTGGGGGCCGGGGAGCTGTTTTTT. Translating it yields CASRGLGAGELFF.